These 25 T cell receptor beta chains were all obtained from the same sample, sequenced in a study of shared clonotypes between healthy human individuals (dated by TCRdb to between 2020 and 2021). Libraries were made using the immunoSEQ multiplex PCR assay. Not all clones reach the TCRdb copy of this immuneACCESS table, which keeps in-frame sequences only. Checked studies attribute under half of the gap to unresolved V genes and leave the rest unexplained. Counted in this sample were fewer than 600,000 clones; around 79% of them appeared once. The ten largest clones take up about 13% of the sample. Sequencing was carried out using PBMCs. The origin of the receptors is a middle-aged woman in good health. Some clones in this sample may be carry-over from other donors' samples.

The genes are TRBV9 and TRBJ2-3; D remains ambiguous. The germline gives CDR1 SGDLS, CDR2 YYNGEE. V was trimmed by 0 bases and J by 1 base, leaving 9 bases between them. The CDR3 runs to 15 residues. CDR3 amino acids: CASSVDTGGTDTQYF. CDR3 DNA: TGTGCCAGCAGCGTAGATACTGGGGGCACAGATACGCAGTATTTT.

V and J are TRBV7-8 and TRBJ2-2, with D unclear. CDR1 and CDR2 (germline): SGHVS, FQNEAQ. This CDR3 contains 14 residues. V lost 5 bases and J 3 bases, leaving 10 bases between the germline ends. The CDR3 region has the DNA TGTGCCAGCAGCAGTAGACGGGACACCGGGGAGCTGTTTTTT. This encodes CASSSRRDTGELFF.

The chain joins TRBV28 to TRBJ2-7, with D perhaps TRBD1 (6 bases). V was shortened by 5 bases and J by 4 bases, with 15 bases between the two germline ends. Looked up from germline, CDR1 is MDHEN and CDR2 is SYDVKM. The CDR3 runs 14 residues. The CDR3, as DNA: TGTGCCAGCAGTCTCCAGGACAGTCGGTACGAGCAGTACTTC. Translated: CASSLQDSRYEQYF.

The chain carries TRBV5-4 and TRBJ2-3; the D call may be TRBD1 or TRBD2 (6 bases each). Germline values: CDR1 SGHNT, CDR2 YYREEE (reference sequence). This CDR3 comprises 16 residues. V was pared by 0 bases and J by 0 bases, with 11 bases between. This chain's CDR3 is CASSLGRGSSTDTQYF. The CDR3 DNA is TGTGCCAGCAGCTTGGGGAGGGGGAGTAGCACAGATACGCAGTATTTT.

The chain couples TRBV27 to TRBJ2-7; D gene ambiguous. The CDR3 runs 13 residues. Trimming removed 0 bases at V and 3 bases at J, with 6 bases between. Germline V lookup: CDR1 MNHEY, CDR2 SMNVEV (reference sequence). The CDR3 sequence: CASSLSKNYEQYF. The CDR3 DNA is TGTGCCAGCAGTTTATCGAAGAACTACGAGCAGTACTTC.

The chain carries TRBV4-1 and TRBJ1-5; D not resolved. V lost 0 bases and J lost 3, with 9 bases in between. Germline V gene data show CDR1 as MGHRA and CDR2 as YSYEKL. This CDR3 has 15 amino acids. CDR3 bases: TGCGCCAGCAGCCAAGAAACCCTTACCAATCAGCCCCAGCATTTT. Its protein is CASSQETLTNQPQHF.

This rearrangement joins TRBV5-4 to TRBJ2-1; TRBD2 is a possible D gene (6 bases). CDR1 is SGHNT and CDR2 is YYREEE in the germline V gene (reference sequence). This CDR3 has 14 residues. Trimming removed 0 bases at V and 7 bases at J, with 11 bases between. CDR3 sequence (DNA): TGTGCCAGCAGCTTGGCGGCGGGGCAAAATGAGCAGTTCTTC. It codes for CASSLAAGQNEQFF.

The J gene is TRBJ2-6, the V gene TRBV25-1, with D perhaps matching TRBD1 (5 bases). The V end was cut by 5 bases, the J end by 5 bases, with 22 bases between. The CDR3 is 18 amino acids. Germline V gene data show CDR1 as MGHDK and CDR2 as SYGVNS. As DNA, the CDR3 is TGTGCCAGCAGTAGGCGAATAACTGGACAAAGTCGGGCCAACGTCCTGACTTTC. This encodes CASSRRITGQSRANVLTF.

V is TRBV7-2 and J is TRBJ2-1; TRBD2 aligns across 7 bases. Germline CDR1 and CDR2: SGHTA and FQGNSA. There are 15 residues in the CDR3. The J segment lost 5 bases and the V segment lost 1 base, leaving 5 bases of the junction unmatched. As DNA, the CDR3 is TGTGCCAGCAGCTTAGAGGCGGGAGCCCACAATGAGCAGTTCTTC. Translation: CASSLEAGAHNEQFF.

This chain joins TRBV5-1 and TRBJ2-3, with TRBD1 matching 9 bases. Germline assignment: CDR1 SGHRS and CDR2 YFSETQ. The length of the CDR3 is 13 residues. Unmatched junction bases numbered 2, after V lost 3 bases and J lost 6 bases. DNA of the CDR3: TGCGCCAGCAGCTCCGGACAGGGGGATACGCAGTATTTT. Its protein product is CASSSGQGDTQYF.

The rearrangement joins TRBV7-2 to TRBJ2-7, with 8 bases lining up with TRBD2. The CDR3 loop spans 15 amino acids. The germline gives CDR1 SGHTA, CDR2 FQGNSA. The V segment lost 5 bases and the J segment 4 bases; nucleotides outside the gene matches: 10. The CDR3 loop reads CASSQKAGDGYEQYF. DNA for the CDR3: TGTGCCAGCAGCCAAAAAGCGGGAGACGGGTACGAGCAGTACTTC. Based on the CDR3 plus reference TRBV7-2 and TRBJ2-7, the full variable domain is GAGVSQSPSNKVTEKGKDVELRCDPISGHTALYWYRQSLGQGLEFLIYFQGNSAPDKSGLPSDRFSAERTGGSVSTLTIQRTQQEDSAVYLCASSQKAGDGYEQYFGPGTRLTVT.

This clone was seen repeatedly, ten times or more. The chain employs TRBV7-3 and TRBJ2-1; TRBD2 agrees at 7 bases. This CDR3 contains 14 residues. From germline, CDR1 is SGHTA and CDR2 FQGTGA. J lost 6 bases, V lost 5 bases, and 7 bases had no gene match. The CDR3 spells CASSDGLVGNEQFF. The CDR3 nucleotides are TGTGCCAGCAGCGATGGACTAGTTGGCAATGAGCAGTTCTTC.

The chain couples TRBV19 to TRBJ1-2; tentatively, D is TRBD1 (5 bases). CDR3 length equals 16 residues. Trimming stripped 5 bases from V and 3 bases from J, with 19 bases between. Germline V gene lookup returns CDR1 LNHDA and CDR2 SQIVND (reference sequence). The CDR3 loop is CASSLSGQGGHYGYTF. CDR3 sequence (DNA): TGTGCCAGTAGTCTCTCTGGTCAGGGAGGACACTATGGCTACACCTTC.

In its sample, this clone was seen a few times. The gene calls are TRBV6-1 and TRBJ2-7; no definite D call. Trimming took 8 bases from V and 4 from J, leaving 12 bases between them. Germline values: CDR1 MNHNS, CDR2 SASEGT. The CDR3 covers 12 residues. The DNA of the CDR3 is TGTGCCAGCGGGTACAGTGGGTACGAGCAGTACTTC. Translated: CASGYSGYEQYF.

Remarks on this clone: The sample has other DNA sequences that encode this CDR3 too. The chain couples TRBV2 to TRBJ2-1; the match to TRBD2 covers 12 bases. Germline loops: CDR1 SNHLY, CDR2 FYNNEI. V lost 5 bases and J lost 2; bases outside the gene matches: 1. There are 15 residues in the CDR3. CDR3 sequence (DNA): TGTGCCAGCAGTAGACTAGCGGGAGCCTACAATGAGCAGTTCTTC. It yields the protein CASSRLAGAYNEQFF.

This clone was seen a handful of times. This clone may be a read error of a much larger clone one base away. The J gene is TRBJ2-2, the V gene TRBV9, with 10 bases fitting TRBD2. The V segment lost 4 bases and the J segment 6 bases; nucleotides outside the gene matches: 3. The CDR3 has 14 residues. Per the germline V gene, CDR1 is SGDLS and CDR2 is YYNGEE. This CDR3 is CASSFGLAAGELFF. CDR3 nucleotide sequence: TGTGCCAGCAGCTTCGGACTAGCGGCCGGGGAGCTGTTTTTT.

Comments on this clone: Other DNA sequences in the sample encode the same CDR3. The rearrangement uses TRBV18 and TRBJ2-7; 8 bases match TRBD1. V was clipped by 3 bases and J by 3 bases; unmatched bases: 4. CDR1 and CDR2 (germline): KGHSH, LQKENI. The CDR3 is 14 residues long. The CDR3 loop reads CASSPRTGSYEQYF. CDR3 in DNA: TGTGCCAGCTCACCCAGGACAGGGAGCTACGAGCAGTACTTC.

In this sample, this clone turned up a few times. Other DNA sequences in the sample encode the same CDR3. The chain combines TRBV5-1 with TRBJ1-1, with 8 bases matching TRBD1. Germline V lookup: CDR1 SGHRS, CDR2 YFSETQ. Losses at the gene ends were 5 bases for V and 5 bases for J; bases not matched to a gene: 14. The CDR3 covers 16 residues. CDR3 DNA sequence: TGCGCCAGCAGAGCAGCCGGCGACAGGGGAGGGACTGAAGCTTTCTTT. This codes for CASRAAGDRGGTEAFF.

The chain joins TRBV13 to TRBJ2-2, with 8 nucleotides matching TRBD2. V shed 5 bases and J 0 bases; nucleotides not matched to a gene: 5. CDR1 and CDR2 (germline): PRHDT, FYEKMQ (reference sequence). This CDR3 has 16 amino acids. The CDR3 nucleotides read TGTGCCAGCAGCCAGATACTAGCGGCGAACACCGGGGAGCTGTTTTTT. This codes for CASSQILAANTGELFF.

The chain employs TRBV19 and TRBJ2-1; D gene uncertain. Deletions cut 3 bases from V and 7 bases from J, with 10 bases between. The CDR3 consists of 13 residues. Per the germline V gene, CDR1 is LNHDA and CDR2 is SQIVND (reference sequence). The DNA of the CDR3 is TGTGCCAGTAGTATGTCCAGTTTAAATGAGCAGTTCTTC. It yields the protein CASSMSSLNEQFF. The entire variable domain, with the rest obtained from reference TRBV19 and TRBJ2-1, is as follows: DGGITQSPKYLFRKEGQNVTLSCEQNLNHDAMYWYRQDPGQGLRLIYYSQIVNDFQKGDIAEGYSVSREKKESFPLTVTSAQKNPTAFYLCASSMSSLNEQFFGPGTRLTVL.

This clone was picked up a small number of times. The rearrangement links TRBV28 to TRBJ2-7; D is unclear. Trimming cost V 3 bases and J 6 bases, with 15 bases left between them. Germline values: CDR1 MDHEN, CDR2 SYDVKM. The CDR3 has 14 residues. DNA for the CDR3: TGTGCCAGCAGTTTGGATAGGGAATTAGGCGAGCAGTACTTC. It codes for CASSLDRELGEQYF.

This sequence joins TRBV7-6 and TRBJ2-3; D is uncertain. CDR3 size: 13 residues. Trimming took 0 bases from V and 4 from J, leaving 5 bases between them. Germline V lookup: CDR1 SGHVS, CDR2 FNYEAQ. The CDR3 sequence: CASSLATSDTQYF. The CDR3 DNA follows: TGTGCCAGCAGCTTAGCGACCTCAGATACGCAGTATTTT.

The genes are TRBV18 and TRBJ1-1, with D possibly matching TRBD1 (5 bases). V gave up 2 bases and J gave up 1 base, with 14 bases separating them. CDR1 is KGHSH and CDR2 is LQKENI in the germline V gene. The CDR3 spans 16 residues. The CDR3 loop reads CASSPFGAGTNTEAFF. CDR3 DNA sequence: TGTGCCAGCTCACCATTCGGGGCAGGGACGAACACTGAAGCTTTCTTT.

The V call is TRBV19, the J call TRBJ2-1; perhaps TRBD2 as D (6 bases). The length of the CDR3 is 15 residues. From germline, CDR1 is LNHDA and CDR2 SQIVND (reference sequence). V dropped 2 bases and J dropped 0 bases, with 8 bases sitting between them. CDR3 loop: CASSILATSYNEQFF. The CDR3 coding sequence is TGTGCCAGTAGTATACTAGCGACCTCCTACAATGAGCAGTTCTTC.

The chain joins TRBV2 to TRBJ1-6, with no clear D. There are 13 residues in the CDR3. V was trimmed by 10 bases and J by 7 bases, leaving 14 bases between them. Germline assignment: CDR1 SNHLY and CDR2 FYNNEI. CDR3 nucleotides: TGTGCCATCTCACCGGAGGGCAATTCACCCCTCCACTTT. It codes for CAISPEGNSPLHF.